This entry is about one TCR beta chain. Its antigen is as yet unknown. The data were taken from a study of vaccination effects on CD4 cells after COVID-19. Study details: It was a median of 72 days after the second dose that post-vaccine samples were obtained.

Method: immunoSEQ multiplex PCR; TCRdb's copy keeps in-frame clones and lacks some. The table has some 21,000 clones, 76% seen once. Trimming cost V 6 bases and J 1 base; bases outside gene matches: 9. The CDR3 covers 16 residues. CDR1 and CDR2 (germline): MNHEY, SVGAGI. ViraFEST assay sequencing came after antigen-specific CD4+ T cells were expanded with viral peptide pools. Following 10 days of culture, CD4+ T cells were isolated. Participants were vaccinated with two doses of either the BNT162b2 or mRNA-1273 vaccine. Absence of prior SARS-CoV-2 infection characterized the vaccine recipients, who showed negative nucleocapsid antibodies. A density of over 1.5 million PBMC per well was used; these cells were cultured with around 11 IU/ml IL-2 and 10 ug/ml peptides.

J is TRBJ1-5 and V is TRBV6-5, with 7 bases matching TRBD1. This sequence was found in a human donor who received a COVID-19 vaccine. The material was CD4+ T cells from PBMCs cultured with HCoV-229E spike peptides, obtained after COVID-19 vaccination. In DNA, the CDR3 is TGTGCCAGCAGCTACACAGGGGATCTGAGCAATCAGCCCCAGCATTTT. Its translation: CASSYTGDLSNQPQHF.